What follows are 14 T cell receptor beta chains derived from one specimen sequenced in a study of Graves' ophthalmopathy and Graves' hyperthyroidism. Researchers took RNA transcripts and amplified TCR beta CDR3 regions from them. Second-round multiplex PCR came after a first-round RT-PCR that employed HTBI primers. TCRdb fed the multiplex PCR reads into MiXCR, producing one record per CDR3 protein. The top ten clones hold roughly 50% of a sample with 200,000 to 250,000 distinct CDR3 sequences, around 42% of them seen once. The source material was peripheral blood. The receptors were gathered from an adult man with Graves' ophthalmopathy.

The chain has TRBV28 and TRBJ1-5; perhaps TRBD1 as D (5 bases). The CDR3 spans 15 residues. Trimming left V 0 bases short and J 6 bases short, with 12 bases between. CDR1 is MDHEN and CDR2 is SYDVKM in the germline V gene. The CDR3 is CASSLWGRGSQPQHF. The CDR3 DNA reads TGTGCCAGCAGTTTATGGGGGAGGGGTAGTCAGCCCCAGCATTTT.

The chain recombines TRBV20-1 with TRBJ2-7; D may correspond to TRBD1 or TRBD2 (5 bases each). V was shortened by 3 bases and J by 2 bases, with 8 bases between the two germline ends. CDR3 length: 12 amino acids. Per the germline V gene, CDR1 is DFQATT and CDR2 is SNEGSKA (reference sequence). The CDR3 region is CSASRGPYEQYF. The CDR3, as DNA: TGCAGTGCTAGTCGGGGCCCCTACGAGCAGTACTTC.

This clonotype was picked up many times. The chain couples TRBV24-1 to TRBJ2-7; D is unclear. The CDR3 runs 11 residues. V shed 2 bases and J shed 2 bases, with 0 bases lying between them. Germline CDR1 is KGHDR and CDR2 is SFDVKD. The CDR3 protein is CATSDSYEQYF. CDR3 DNA sequence: TGTGCCACCAGTGATTCCTACGAGCAGTACTTC.

In its sample, this clonotype was seen a few times. The genes are TRBV6-6 and TRBJ2-7; 8 bases align to TRBD1. Germline V lookup: CDR1 MNHNY, CDR2 SVGAGI (reference sequence). This CDR3 region has 15 residues. J lost 5 bases, V lost 2 bases, and 8 bases had no gene match. This CDR3 is CASSYGQGARDEQYF. Here the CDR3 DNA reads TGTGCCAGCAGTTACGGTCAGGGGGCACGAGACGAGCAGTACTTC.

At least ten counts were recorded for this clonotype. V is TRBV19 and J is TRBJ2-5; 12 bases are a match to TRBD2. The CDR3 length is 17 residues. Germline-derived CDR1 and CDR2 are LNHDA and SQIVND (reference sequence). The trim removed 5 bases at V and 5 bases at J, leaving 12 bases unmatched. CDR3: CASSGVPPTSGRETQYF. The CDR3 region has the DNA TGTGCCAGTAGTGGGGTCCCTCCTACTAGCGGGAGGGAGACCCAGTACTTC.

The V call is TRBV11-2, the J call TRBJ2-7; possibly TRBD2 for D (6 bases). V shed 1 base and J shed 1 base, with 17 bases lying between them. The CDR3 is made up of 17 amino acids. Per germline, CDR1 SGHAT and CDR2 FQNNGV. CDR3 sequence (DNA): TGTGCCAGCAGCTTAGGGAGGGGCACTAAAATTTCCTACGAGCAGTACTTC. Translated, it gives CASSLGRGTKISYEQYF.

This clonotype was seen only a few times. This chain connects TRBV2 to TRBJ1-1, with D maybe TRBD1 (5 bases). V was trimmed by 7 bases and J by 0 bases, leaving 12 bases between them. CDR1 and CDR2 from the germline V gene are SNHLY and FYNNEI. The length of the CDR3 is 14 residues. CDR3 coding DNA: TGTGCCAGCACCCTCGGGGGGGTGAACACTGAAGCTTTCTTT. The encoded protein is CASTLGGVNTEAFF.

V is TRBV5-6 and J is TRBJ1-2; no definite D call. Trimming took off 0 bases at V and 4 bases at J, with 7 bases between the two ends. From germline, CDR1 is SGHDT and CDR2 YYEEEE. The CDR3 length is 13 residues. For the CDR3, the DNA is TGTGCCAGCAGCTTGGGAGCAGTCTATGGCTACACCTTC. Translation gives CASSLGAVYGYTF.

V usage is TRBV7-2 and J usage is TRBJ1-1; D remains ambiguous. The CDR3 covers 14 residues. Trimming took 4 bases from V and 1 from J, leaving 10 bases between them. CDR1 SGHTA and CDR2 FQGNSA come from the germline V gene. CDR3 amino acids: CASSSSGPNTEAFF. In DNA form, the CDR3 reads TGTGCCAGCAGCTCCAGTGGTCCGAACACTGAAGCTTTCTTT.

For this clonotype: One end of the junction fails to match germline, which may point to a read error. This chain joins TRBV10-3 and TRBJ2-5; a weak D match, TRBD1 (6 bases). This CDR3 has 14 residues. In germline, CDR1 is ENHRY, CDR2 SYGVKD. CDR3 sequence: CASSQQGQSWTQYF. The CDR3 DNA sequence: TGTGCCAGCAGTCAGCAGGGGCAAAGTTGGACCCAGTACTTC.

Worth noting for this clonotype: Likely a read error: the CDR3 ends without its conserved phenylalanine or tryptophan. No DNA is shown, since the ends of the CDR3 on it are uncertain; the CDR3 is the one TCRdb lists. The V and J genes are TRBV5-1 and TRBJ2-7; the table assigns TRBD1, which was not confirmed against the DNA. 11 amino acids form the CDR3, both terminal residues included. Germline-derived CDR1 and CDR2 are SGHRS and YFSETQ. The CDR3 here is CASSGQTGANT.

The chain couples TRBV19 to TRBJ1-4; 11 bases are shared with TRBD1. With 9 bases clipped from V and 8 bases from J, the junction kept 11 bases outside the gene matches. The CDR3 sequence is 15 residues long. CDR1 is LNHDA and CDR2 is SQIVND in the germline V gene (reference sequence). In nucleotides, the CDR3 is TGTGCCAGCAGCGGACAGGGGGCGGAAAACGAAAAACTGTTTTTT. Translation: CASSGQGAENEKLFF.

The chain uses TRBV20-1 and TRBJ1-3; no clear D. Germline V lookup: CDR1 DFQATT, CDR2 SNEGSKA (reference sequence). CDR3 size: 14 residues. Trimming cost V 0 bases and J 4 bases, with 10 bases left between them. This chain's CDR3 is CSARDLGGGNTIYF. In DNA form, the CDR3 reads TGCAGTGCTAGAGATCTGGGAGGGGGAAACACCATATATTTT.

V is TRBV29-1 and J is TRBJ1-1; TRBD1 matches 7 bases. The CDR3 totals 13 residues. V dropped 0 bases and J dropped 6; count of bases not matched to a gene: 4. Per the germline V gene, CDR1 is SQVTM and CDR2 is ANQGSEA. CDR3 protein: CSVEDIRGSEAFF. In nucleotides, the CDR3 is TGCAGCGTTGAAGACATCAGGGGGTCTGAAGCTTTCTTT.